Listed here are 18 T cell receptor beta chains from one sample, sequenced in a study of Ad26.COV2.S vaccination and SARS-CoV-2 variants. The repertoire was sequenced with immunoSEQ multiplex PCR; TCRdb's copy has only in-frame clones and lacks some. The repertoire includes about 680,000 clones, around 92% of them detected once, and approximately 1.5% sits in the top ten. Regarding treatment: about 20 received Ad26.COV2.S at low or high dose, single or two shots; 5 received placebo; per-sample allocation not given. Repertoires come from day 63 after the first vaccine or placebo injection. The sequences come from peripheral blood, collected in a trial of Ad26.COV2.S vaccine versus placebo. Receptor source: a person aged 18 to 59 who received the Ad26.COV2.S COVID-19 vaccine or a placebo.

V is TRBV2 and J is TRBJ2-2; TRBD2 matches at 10 bases. J was trimmed by 6 bases and V by 4 bases; bases with no gene match: 8. The CDR3 runs 16 residues. Germline V gives CDR1 SNHLY, CDR2 FYNNEI. CDR3 sequence (DNA): TGTGCCAGCAGTGTCCGGACTAGCGGAGCTCCCGGGGAGCTGTTTTTT. Translating it yields CASSVRTSGAPGELFF.

This clone was seen a few times. The chain couples TRBV4-2 to TRBJ2-7; D remains unclear. The germline V gene encodes CDR1 LGHNA and CDR2 YNFKEQ. This CDR3 comprises 16 residues. V was cut by 0 bases and J by 3 bases, with 15 bases left in between. The CDR3 is CASSQDISSWYYEQYF. For the CDR3, the DNA is TGTGCCAGCAGCCAAGACATAAGCAGTTGGTACTACGAGCAGTACTTC.

The V and J genes are TRBV6-2 or TRBV6-3 and TRBJ1-5, with D unresolved. With 2 bases removed from V and 1 base from J, the gap between germline ends came to 12 bases. Per germline, CDR1 MNHEY and CDR2 SVGEGT. This CDR3 region has 16 residues. The CDR3 region is CASSYTGIVSNQPQHF. CDR3 DNA: TGTGCCAGCAGTTACACGGGGATAGTAAGCAATCAGCCCCAGCATTTT.

The V and J genes are TRBV12-3 or TRBV12-4 and TRBJ2-3; D uncertain. The CDR3 covers 12 residues. Trimming stripped 8 bases from V and 2 bases from J, with 8 bases between. This CDR3 reads CASGRFTDTQYF. The CDR3 DNA reads as TGTGCCAGCGGTCGGTTCACAGATACGCAGTATTTT.

The V call is TRBV7-2, the J call TRBJ1-6; D gene uncertain. The ends were cut back, 3 bases at V and 6 bases at J, with 9 bases in the middle. The CDR3 is 14 amino acids. CDR1 is SGHTA and CDR2 is FQGNSA in the germline V gene. CDR3 nucleotide sequence: TGTGCCAGCAGCTTGGTCAGCGGTAATTCACCCCTCCACTTT. Protein: CASSLVSGNSPLHF.

The J gene is TRBJ1-1, the V gene TRBV7-9; D is unresolved. This CDR3 is built from 12 residues. Germline assignment: CDR1 SEHNR and CDR2 FQNEAQ (reference sequence). Here the CDR3 reads CAISLPLGEAFF. The CDR3 region has the DNA TGTGCAATATCACTACCCCTGGGTGAAGCTTTCTTT.

This chain uses TRBV6-1 with TRBJ2-3; D perhaps matches TRBD1 (5 bases). V lost 8 bases, J lost 1 base, and 13 bases lay in between. CDR3 length: 14 residues. The germline V gene has CDR1 MNHNS and CDR2 SASEGT. CDR3 sequence: CASGPDTRTDTQYF. CDR3 in DNA: TGTGCCAGCGGCCCGGACACCCGCACAGATACGCAGTATTTT.

This chain joins TRBV30 and TRBJ2-2; TRBD2 matches at 8 bases. Germline V gene sequence: CDR1 GTSNPN, CDR2 SVGIG (reference sequence). The CDR3 runs 14 residues. Losses at the gene ends were 4 bases for V and 3 bases for J; bases not matched to a gene: 4. The CDR3 nucleotides are TGTGCCTGGAAGCGGGAGTGGGACACCGGGGAGCTGTTTTTT. Its protein is CAWKREWDTGELFF.

The chain joins TRBV4-2 to TRBJ2-3; 10 positions agree with TRBD2. The CDR3 is 16 amino acids. The germline V gene has CDR1 LGHNA and CDR2 YNFKEQ. Trimming removed 4 bases from V and 1 base from J; junction bases left unmatched: 5. This chain's CDR3 is CASSPLLAGGTDTQYF. Here the CDR3 DNA reads TGTGCCAGCAGCCCATTGCTAGCGGGGGGCACAGATACGCAGTATTTT.

The gene calls are TRBV4-1 and TRBJ1-4; 10 bases line up with TRBD1. CDR3 length equals 14 residues. Germline lookup yields CDR1 MGHRA and CDR2 YSYEKL. Trimming cost V 4 bases and J 7 bases; bases outside gene matches: 3. The CDR3 nucleotides are TGCGCCAGCAGCCTTCGGGACAGGGGTGAAAAACTGTTTTTT. This gives the protein CASSLRDRGEKLFF.

This clone was detected once. This rearrangement joins TRBV5-1 to TRBJ2-1; 7 bases map to TRBD1. Germline CDR1 SGHRS, CDR2 YFSETQ. This CDR3 spans 16 amino acids. Trimming at V came to 0 bases and at J to 0 bases, leaving 3 bases not matched to a gene. The CDR3 here is CASSLGGQPSYNEQFF. In nucleotides, the CDR3 is TGCGCCAGCAGCTTGGGGGGACAGCCCTCCTACAATGAGCAGTTCTTC.

The CDR3 DNA reads TGTGCCAGCAGCGAGCGGGAGAGAAATGAGCAGTTCTTC. It encodes CASSERERNEQFF. The rearrangement joins TRBV7-2 to TRBJ2-1; 8 bases align to TRBD2. The CDR3 covers 13 residues. V lost 5 bases and J lost 7; bases outside the gene matches: 4. CDR1 is SGHTA and CDR2 is FQGNSA in the germline V gene.

This chain connects TRBV13 to TRBJ2-5; D possibly uses TRBD1 or TRBD2 (5 bases each). This CDR3 comprises 16 residues. Trimming took off 5 bases at V and 3 bases at J, with 19 bases between the two ends. The germline CDR1 and CDR2 sequences are PRHDT and FYEKMQ (reference sequence). This CDR3 reads CASSPRIWGNEETQYF. CDR3 sequence (DNA): TGTGCCAGCAGCCCAAGGATTTGGGGGAATGAAGAGACCCAGTACTTC. Filled out from reference TRBV13 and TRBJ2-5, the complete variable domain reads AAGVIQSPRHLIKEKRETATLKCYPIPRHDTVYWYQQGPGQDPQFLISFYEKMQSDKGSIPDRFSAQQFSDYHSELNMSSLELGDSALYFCASSPRIWGNEETQYFGPGTRLLVL.

J is TRBJ1-1 and V is TRBV18; perhaps TRBD1 as D (6 bases). Trimming stripped 3 bases from V and 5 bases from J, with 10 bases between. Germline-derived CDR1 and CDR2 are KGHSH and LQKENI. The CDR3 loop spans 13 amino acids. The CDR3 sequence is CASSPQGQTEAFF. The CDR3 region has the DNA TGTGCCAGCTCACCGCAGGGGCAGACTGAAGCTTTCTTT.

The chain links TRBV5-1 to TRBJ2-2; TRBD1 agrees at 7 bases. Germline-derived CDR1 and CDR2 are SGHRS and YFSETQ. V was pared by 5 bases and J by 2 bases, with 9 bases of the junction left unmatched. The CDR3 runs 16 residues. The CDR3: CASSPGQPTNTGELFF. The DNA for the CDR3 is TGCGCCAGCAGTCCGGGACAGCCGACCAACACCGGGGAGCTGTTTTTT.

The V gene is TRBV15, the J gene TRBJ1-4, with D possibly matching TRBD1 (6 bases). Trimming cost V 0 bases and J 7 bases, with 12 bases left between them. CDR1 and CDR2 (germline): LNHNV, YYDKDF (reference sequence). This CDR3 contains 15 residues. The CDR3 loop reads CATSRDGQGSEKLFF. CDR3 nucleotide sequence: TGTGCCACCAGCAGAGATGGGCAGGGGTCTGAAAAACTGTTTTTT.

The chain carries TRBV9 and TRBJ2-7, with 8 bases identical to TRBD1. This CDR3 comprises 15 residues. Germline CDR1 and CDR2: SGDLS and YYNGEE. The ends lost 2 bases at V and 3 bases at J; junction bases unmatched: 7. CDR3 amino acids: CASSVQTGALYEQYF. The DNA of the CDR3 is TGTGCCAGCAGCGTCCAGACAGGGGCCCTCTACGAGCAGTACTTC.

The chain links TRBV6-5 to TRBJ2-1; possibly TRBD2 for D (6 bases). Deletions cut 5 bases from V and 12 bases from J, with 14 bases between. CDR1 is MNHEY and CDR2 is SVGAGI in the germline V gene. The CDR3 runs 12 residues. The CDR3 is CASSQRRGRQFF. CDR3 nucleotides: TGTGCCAGCAGTCAAAGGCGGGGTCGGCAGTTCTTC.